The sequence of this T cell receptor (beta chain) was determined in a study of T cell changes during pregnancy in multiple sclerosis. The germline V gene encodes CDR1 SGHTA and CDR2 FQGNSA. This CDR3 region has 15 residues. J lost 3 bases, V lost 4 bases, and 1 base had no gene match. Only in-frame clones appear in the TCRdb table, and some are missing; sequencing was by immunoSEQ multiplex PCR. The table shows about 120,000 clones, with 80% to 95% occurring only once. The chain links TRBV7-2 to TRBJ2-1, with 12 positions matching TRBD2. This material consisted of peripheral blood, taken before pregnancy. The receptor was isolated from a female donor with multiple sclerosis, enrolled in a pregnancy study. CDR3 nucleotides: TGTGCCAGCAGCTGGACTAGCGGGGTCTACAATGAGCAGTTCTTC. Translating gives CASSWTSGVYNEQFF.